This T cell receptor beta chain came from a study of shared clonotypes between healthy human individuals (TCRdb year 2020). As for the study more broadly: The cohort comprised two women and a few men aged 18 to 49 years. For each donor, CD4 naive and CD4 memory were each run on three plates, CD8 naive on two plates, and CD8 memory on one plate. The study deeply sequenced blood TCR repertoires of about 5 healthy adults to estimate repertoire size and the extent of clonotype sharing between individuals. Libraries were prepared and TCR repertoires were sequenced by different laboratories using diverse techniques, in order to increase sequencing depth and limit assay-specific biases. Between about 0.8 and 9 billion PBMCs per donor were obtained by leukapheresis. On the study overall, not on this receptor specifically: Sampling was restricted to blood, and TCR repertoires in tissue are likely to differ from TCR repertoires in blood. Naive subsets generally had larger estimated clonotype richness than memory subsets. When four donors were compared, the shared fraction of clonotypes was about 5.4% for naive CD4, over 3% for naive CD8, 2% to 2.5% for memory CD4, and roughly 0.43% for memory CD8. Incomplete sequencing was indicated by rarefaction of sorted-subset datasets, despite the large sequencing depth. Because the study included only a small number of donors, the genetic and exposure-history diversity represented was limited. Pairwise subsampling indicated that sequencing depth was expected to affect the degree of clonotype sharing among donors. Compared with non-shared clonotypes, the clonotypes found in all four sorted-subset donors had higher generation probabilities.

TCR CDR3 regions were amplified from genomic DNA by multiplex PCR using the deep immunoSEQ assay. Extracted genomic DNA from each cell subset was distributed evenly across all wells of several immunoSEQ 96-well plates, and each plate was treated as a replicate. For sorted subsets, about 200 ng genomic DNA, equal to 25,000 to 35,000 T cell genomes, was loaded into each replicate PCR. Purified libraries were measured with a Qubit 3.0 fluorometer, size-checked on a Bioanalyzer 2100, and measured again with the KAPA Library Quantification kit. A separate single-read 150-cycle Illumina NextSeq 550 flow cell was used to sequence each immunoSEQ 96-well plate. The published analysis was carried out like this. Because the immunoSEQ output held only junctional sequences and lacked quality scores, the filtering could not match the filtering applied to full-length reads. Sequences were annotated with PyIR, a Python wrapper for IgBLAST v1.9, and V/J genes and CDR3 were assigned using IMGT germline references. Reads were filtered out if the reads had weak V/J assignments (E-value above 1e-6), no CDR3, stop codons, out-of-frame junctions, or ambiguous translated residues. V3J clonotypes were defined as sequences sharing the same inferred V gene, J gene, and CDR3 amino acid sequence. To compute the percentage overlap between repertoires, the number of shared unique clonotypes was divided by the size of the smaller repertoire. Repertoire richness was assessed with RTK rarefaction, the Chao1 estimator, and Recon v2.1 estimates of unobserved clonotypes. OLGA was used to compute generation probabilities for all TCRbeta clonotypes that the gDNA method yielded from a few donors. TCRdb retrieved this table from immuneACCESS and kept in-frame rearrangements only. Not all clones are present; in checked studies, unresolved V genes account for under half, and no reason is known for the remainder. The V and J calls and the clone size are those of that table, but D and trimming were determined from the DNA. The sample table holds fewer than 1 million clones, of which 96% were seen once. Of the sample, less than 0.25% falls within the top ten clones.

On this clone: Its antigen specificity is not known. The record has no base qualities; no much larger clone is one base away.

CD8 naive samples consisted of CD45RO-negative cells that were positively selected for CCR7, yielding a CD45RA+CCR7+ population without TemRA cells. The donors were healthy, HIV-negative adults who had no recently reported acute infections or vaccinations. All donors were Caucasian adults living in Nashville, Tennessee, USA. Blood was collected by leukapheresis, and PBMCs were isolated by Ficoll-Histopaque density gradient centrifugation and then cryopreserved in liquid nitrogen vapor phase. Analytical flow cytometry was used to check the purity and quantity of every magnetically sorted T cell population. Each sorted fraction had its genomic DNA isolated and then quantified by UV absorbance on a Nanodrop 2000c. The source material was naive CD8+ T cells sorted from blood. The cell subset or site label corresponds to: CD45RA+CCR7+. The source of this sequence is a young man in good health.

The CDR3 here reads CASSQDGDTGDQPQHF. The sequence in DNA is TGCGCCAGCAGCCAAGATGGGGACACGGGGGATCAGCCCCAGCATTTT. The chain was built from TRBV4-1 and TRBJ1-5, with a tentative D gene TRBD1 over 6 matching bases. Including the terminal cysteine and phenylalanine, the CDR3 comprises 16 residues. Only the CDR3 portion is preserved as DNA: 48 bases, with reading frame beginning at the first base. V is cut by 0 bases and J by 5 bases, and the space between the germline ends is 14 bases. For CDR1 and CDR2, the germline V gene lists MGHRA and YSYEKL.